What follows is one T cell receptor (beta chain) and its context. The sample is drawn from a study of T cell changes during pregnancy in multiple sclerosis. Only in-frame clones appear in the TCRdb table, and some are missing; sequencing was by immunoSEQ multiplex PCR. The table includes 55,000 to 70,000 clones, 92% detected once. This CDR3 is 15 amino acids long. Per germline, CDR1 SGHVS and CDR2 FQNEAQ. V was clipped by 1 base and J by 2 bases, with 11 bases between them. The chain has TRBV7-8 and TRBJ1-2; D gene ambiguous. The sequence was obtained from a female donor in good health, enrolled as a control in a pregnancy study. Sequences were derived from peripheral blood, sampled in the second trimester of pregnancy. The CDR3 protein is CASSLVDSVNYGYTF. In DNA, the CDR3 is TGTGCCAGCAGCTTAGTGGACTCAGTAAACTATGGCTACACCTTC. The complete variable domain, with remaining parts taken from reference TRBV7-8 and TRBJ1-2, reads GAGVSQSPRYKVAKRGQDVALRCDPISGHVSLFWYQQALGQGPEFLTYFQNEAQLDKSGLPSDRFFAERPEGSVSTLKIQRTQQEDSAVYLCASSLVDSVNYGYTFGSGTRLTVV.